This is a list of T cell receptor beta chains from one sample in a study of response to subunit inactivated influenza vaccine. Each CDR3 protein gets one entry after TCRdb re-called the RT-PCR reads with MiXCR. The table shows 430,000 or so distinct CDR3 sequences, with roughly 9.7% occurring only once. This specimen consisted of PBMCs from blood, obtained more than 35 days after vaccination. Every receptor here comes from a man aged 50 to 59 who received an inactivated influenza vaccine. Each CDR3 is given with its conserved first and last residue. Fields, in order: J gene, D gene, V gene, clone size, CDR3 DNA, CDR3 protein. D genes are given only for firm matches. The listing skips clone size in some rows; elsewhere it reads once, few, many or a size class.

J gene: TRBJ2-3; D gene: TRBD2; V gene: TRBV9; clone size: few; CDR3 DNA: TGTGCCAGCAGCGTAGTGCTTAGCGGGAGCACAGATACGCAGTATTTT; CDR3 protein: CASSVVLSGSTDTQYF
J gene: TRBJ1-3; D gene: TRBD1; V gene: TRBV19; clone size: few; CDR3 DNA: TGTGCCAGTAATCGGTCACCGGGACAGGAAAACACCATATATTTT; CDR3 protein: CASNRSPGQENTIYF
J gene: TRBJ2-1; D gene: -; V gene: TRBV3-1; clone size: -; CDR3 DNA: TGTGCCAGCAGCCCACCGGGGTACCGAGGGTACAATGAGCAGTTCTTC; CDR3 protein: CASSPPGYRGYNEQFF
J gene: TRBJ1-1; D gene: -; V gene: TRBV29-1; clone size: -; CDR3 DNA: TGCAGCGGGGGGGAGGGTCCCGGCCGGGGAGCTTTCTTT; CDR3 protein: CSGGEGPGRGAFF
J gene: TRBJ1-5; D gene: -; V gene: TRBV20-1; clone size: many; CDR3 DNA: TGCAGTGCTAGTAGGGGTGGCCAGCCCCAGCATTTT; CDR3 protein: CSASRGGQPQHF
J gene: TRBJ2-1; D gene: -; V gene: TRBV7-6; clone size: -; CDR3 DNA: TGTGCCAGCAGCATAAGGGACGCAAGCTCCTACAATGAGCAGTTCTTC; CDR3 protein: CASSIRDASSYNEQFF
J gene: TRBJ2-3; D gene: TRBD1; V gene: TRBV4-1; clone size: many; CDR3 DNA: TGCGCCAGCAGCTTACAGGGGGCGGGCACAGATACGCAGTATTTT; CDR3 protein: CASSLQGAGTDTQYF
J gene: TRBJ1-6; D gene: TRBD1; V gene: TRBV7-2; clone size: many; CDR3 DNA: TGTGCCAGCAGTGTGGACAGGGGTTCACCCCTCCACTTT; CDR3 protein: CASSVDRGSPLHF
J gene: TRBJ2-1; D gene: TRBD2; V gene: TRBV24-1; clone size: few; CDR3 DNA: TGTGCCACCAGTGGTAGCGGGACCGGGCCCCCCAATGAGCAGTTCTTC; CDR3 protein: CATSGSGTGPPNEQFF
J gene: TRBJ1-6; D gene: -; V gene: TRBV5-1; clone size: -; CDR3 DNA: TGCGCCAGCAGCTTTTCGACAAATTCACCCCTCCACTTT; CDR3 protein: CASSFSTNSPLHF
J gene: TRBJ2-5; D gene: -; V gene: TRBV9; clone size: few; CDR3 DNA: TGTGCCAGCAGCGCCGAAATGACCGGGACACAGAAGGGGGAGACCCAGTACTTC; CDR3 protein: CASSAEMTGTQKGETQYF
J gene: TRBJ2-5; D gene: -; V gene: TRBV20-1; clone size: many; CDR3 DNA: TGCAGTGCTCGCAATCCCTCCCAAGAGACCCAGTACTTC; CDR3 protein: CSARNPSQETQYF
J gene: TRBJ2-3; D gene: TRBD2; V gene: TRBV20-1; clone size: -; CDR3 DNA: TGCAGTGCTTCGGGAGGGTGGGATACGCAGTATTTT; CDR3 protein: CSASGGWDTQYF
J gene: TRBJ1-5; D gene: -; V gene: TRBV12-3/TRBV12-4; clone size: few; CDR3 DNA: TGTGCCAGCAGTCCTCTAGGGGGAGGTCAGCCCCAGCATTTT; CDR3 protein: CASSPLGGGQPQHF
J gene: TRBJ2-7; D gene: -; V gene: TRBV7-9; clone size: few; CDR3 DNA: TGTGCCAGCAGCTTATATGACTCCTACGAGCAGTACTTC; CDR3 protein: CASSLYDSYEQYF
J gene: TRBJ2-3; D gene: -; V gene: TRBV20-1; clone size: -; CDR3 DNA: TGCAGTGCTAGAGACGCGGGGGCCAGCGGTACGCAGTATTTT; CDR3 protein: CSARDAGASGTQYF
J gene: TRBJ2-3; D gene: -; V gene: TRBV5-1; clone size: few; CDR3 DNA: TGCGCCAGCAGCGTTGGAGGACAGATTGGGGGAGATACGCAGTATTTT; CDR3 protein: CASSVGGQIGGDTQYF
J gene: TRBJ1-2; D gene: -; V gene: TRBV4-1; clone size: -; CDR3 DNA: TGCGCCAGCAGCCAAGTTCCTTTCAGTGGGACCGGCTATGGCTACACCTTC; CDR3 protein: CASSQVPFSGTGYGYTF
J gene: TRBJ2-1; D gene: TRBD2; V gene: TRBV5-1; clone size: -; CDR3 DNA: TGCGCCAGCAGCAATGAACTAGCGGGACTCAATGAGCAGTTCTTC; CDR3 protein: CASSNELAGLNEQFF
J gene: TRBJ2-1; D gene: -; V gene: TRBV20-1; clone size: few; CDR3 DNA: TGCAGTGCTAGTGGGCGATACAATGAGCAGTTCTTC; CDR3 protein: CSASGRYNEQFF
J gene: TRBJ1-3; D gene: TRBD1; V gene: TRBV7-3; clone size: few; CDR3 DNA: TGTGCCAGCAGCTCCCGGACAGGGGCTGGAAACACCATATATTTT; CDR3 protein: CASSSRTGAGNTIYF
J gene: TRBJ2-7; D gene: TRBD2; V gene: TRBV6-5; clone size: -; CDR3 DNA: TGTGCCTGCAGTTACGGGACTAGCGGGGTAACCTACGAGCAGTACTTC; CDR3 protein: CACSYGTSGVTYEQYF
J gene: TRBJ1-4; D gene: -; V gene: TRBV7-2; clone size: few; CDR3 DNA: TGTGCCAGCAGCCCCGGGGCCTTAAGAAATGAAAAACTGTTTTTT; CDR3 protein: CASSPGALRNEKLFF
J gene: TRBJ2-7; D gene: -; V gene: TRBV29-1; clone size: many; CDR3 DNA: TGCAGCGTTGAAGAGAAGGGTTCCCGAAGATACGAGCAGTACTTC; CDR3 protein: CSVEEKGSRRYEQYF
J gene: TRBJ2-7; D gene: -; V gene: TRBV20-1; clone size: many; CDR3 DNA: TGCAGTGCTAGAGAAGATCCCTACGAGCAGTACTTC; CDR3 protein: CSAREDPYEQYF
J gene: TRBJ2-2; D gene: -; V gene: TRBV27; clone size: few; CDR3 DNA: TGTGCCAGCAGTCGGTCGGGACTGGGCACCGGGGAGCTGTTTTTT; CDR3 protein: CASSRSGLGTGELFF
J gene: TRBJ1-5; D gene: -; V gene: TRBV11-2; clone size: few; CDR3 DNA: TGTGCCAGCAGCTTAGGTGCTCGGACTTCCGCCTTGGGGCAGGGAAGTCAGCCCCAGCATTTT; CDR3 protein: CASSLGARTSALGQGSQPQHF
J gene: TRBJ2-5; D gene: TRBD1; V gene: TRBV4-2; clone size: -; CDR3 DNA: TGTGCCAGCAGCCAAGATCCTTCAGGGGGCGCGGAGACCCAGTACTTC; CDR3 protein: CASSQDPSGGAETQYF
J gene: TRBJ2-7; D gene: -; V gene: TRBV6-5; clone size: many; CDR3 DNA: TGTGCCAGCAGTTACGGGACTGACTCCTACGAGCAGTACTTC; CDR3 protein: CASSYGTDSYEQYF
J gene: TRBJ2-3; D gene: -; V gene: TRBV2; clone size: few; CDR3 DNA: TGTGCCCGCGGAGGAGGGGATACGCAGTATTTT; CDR3 protein: CARGGGDTQYF
J gene: TRBJ2-7; D gene: -; V gene: TRBV11-2; clone size: -; CDR3 DNA: TGTGCCAGCAGCGACCAGACTAACGCCCTCGAGCAGTACTTC; CDR3 protein: CASSDQTNALEQYF
J gene: TRBJ2-7; D gene: -; V gene: TRBV30; clone size: -; CDR3 DNA: TGTGCCTGGAGTGTTGGGCAGGGGAACGAGCAGTACTTC; CDR3 protein: CAWSVGQGNEQYF
J gene: TRBJ2-7; D gene: -; V gene: TRBV5-1; clone size: few; CDR3 DNA: TGCGCCAGCAGCAAAGACAGATTCTACGAGCAGTACTTC; CDR3 protein: CASSKDRFYEQYF
J gene: TRBJ2-1; D gene: TRBD2; V gene: TRBV6-1; clone size: many; CDR3 DNA: TGTGCCAGCAGTCCTAGCGGGGGCTACAATGAGCAGTTCTTC; CDR3 protein: CASSPSGGYNEQFF
J gene: TRBJ1-1; D gene: -; V gene: TRBV20-1; clone size: -; CDR3 DNA: TGCAGTGCTAGAGAGGACCCTAACACTGAAGCTTTCTTT; CDR3 protein: CSAREDPNTEAFF
J gene: TRBJ2-2; D gene: TRBD1; V gene: TRBV12-3/TRBV12-4; clone size: few; CDR3 DNA: TGTGCCAGCAGAAAGGGACAGGGTTACACCGGGGAGCTGTTTTTT; CDR3 protein: CASRKGQGYTGELFF
J gene: TRBJ1-5; D gene: -; V gene: TRBV7-2; clone size: -; CDR3 DNA: TGTGCCAGCAGCGTACCAGGGAATCAGCCCCAGCATTTT; CDR3 protein: CASSVPGNQPQHF
J gene: TRBJ2-3; D gene: -; V gene: TRBV7-8; clone size: few; CDR3 DNA: TGTGCCAGCAGCTCTCAGTCGATAGCGTCTAGCACAGATACGCAGTATTTT; CDR3 protein: CASSSQSIASSTDTQYF
J gene: TRBJ2-5; D gene: TRBD1; V gene: TRBV2; clone size: many; CDR3 DNA: TGTGCCAGCAGTGGGGACAGGGCCTACCAAGAGACCCAGTACTTC; CDR3 protein: CASSGDRAYQETQYF
J gene: TRBJ2-2; D gene: -; V gene: TRBV16; clone size: few; CDR3 DNA: TGTGCCAGCAGCCAATTAAGTAGCACGAACACCGGGGAGCTGTTTTTT; CDR3 protein: CASSQLSSTNTGELFF